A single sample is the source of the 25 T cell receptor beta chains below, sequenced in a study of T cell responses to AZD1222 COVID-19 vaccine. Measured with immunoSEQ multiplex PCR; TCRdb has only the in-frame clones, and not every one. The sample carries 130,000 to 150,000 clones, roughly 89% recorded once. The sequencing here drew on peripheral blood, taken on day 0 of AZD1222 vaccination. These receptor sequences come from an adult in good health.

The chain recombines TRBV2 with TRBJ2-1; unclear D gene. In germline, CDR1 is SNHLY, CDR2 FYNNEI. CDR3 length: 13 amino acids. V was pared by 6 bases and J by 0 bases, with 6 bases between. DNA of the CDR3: TGTGCCAGCAGGCTCTCCTCCTACAATGAGCAGTTCTTC. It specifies CASRLSSYNEQFF.

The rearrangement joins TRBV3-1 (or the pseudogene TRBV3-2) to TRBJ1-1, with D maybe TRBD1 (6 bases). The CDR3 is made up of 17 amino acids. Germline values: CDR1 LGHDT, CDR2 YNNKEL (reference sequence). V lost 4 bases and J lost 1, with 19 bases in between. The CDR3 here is CASSPCSGELSNTEAFF. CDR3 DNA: TGTGCCAGCAGCCCTTGTTCAGGGGAGCTCTCGAACACTGAAGCTTTCTTT.

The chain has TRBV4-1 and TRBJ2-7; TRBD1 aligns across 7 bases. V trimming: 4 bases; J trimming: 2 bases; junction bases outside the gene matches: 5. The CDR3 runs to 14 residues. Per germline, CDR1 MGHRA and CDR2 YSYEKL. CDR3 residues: CASSPRTGTYEQYF. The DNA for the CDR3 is TGCGCCAGCAGCCCAAGGACAGGTACCTACGAGCAGTACTTC.

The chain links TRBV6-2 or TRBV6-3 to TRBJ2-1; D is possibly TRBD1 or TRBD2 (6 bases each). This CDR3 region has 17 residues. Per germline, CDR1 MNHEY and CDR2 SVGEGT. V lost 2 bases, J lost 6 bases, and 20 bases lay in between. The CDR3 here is CASSYEAGISRGNEQFF. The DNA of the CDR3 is TGTGCCAGCAGTTACGAAGCGGGCATCTCCAGGGGCAATGAGCAGTTCTTC.

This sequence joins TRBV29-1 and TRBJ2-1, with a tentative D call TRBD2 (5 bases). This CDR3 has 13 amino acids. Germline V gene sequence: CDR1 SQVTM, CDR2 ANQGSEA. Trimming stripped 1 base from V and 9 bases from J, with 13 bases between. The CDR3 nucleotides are TGCAGCGTTGAAGTTGCCGGACTTACTGAGCAGTTCTTC. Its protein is CSVEVAGLTEQFF.

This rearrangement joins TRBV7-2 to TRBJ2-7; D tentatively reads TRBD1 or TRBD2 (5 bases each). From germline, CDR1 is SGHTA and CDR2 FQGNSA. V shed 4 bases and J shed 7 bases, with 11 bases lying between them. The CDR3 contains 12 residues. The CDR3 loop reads CASSSGGWEQYF. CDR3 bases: TGTGCCAGCAGCTCTGGGGGTTGGGAGCAGTACTTC.

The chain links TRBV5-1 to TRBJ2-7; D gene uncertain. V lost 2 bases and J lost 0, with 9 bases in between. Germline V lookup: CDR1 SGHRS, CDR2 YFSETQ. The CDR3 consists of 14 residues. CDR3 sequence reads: CASSFRTSSYEQYF. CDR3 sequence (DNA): TGCGCCAGCAGCTTCCGGACCAGCTCCTACGAGCAGTACTTC.

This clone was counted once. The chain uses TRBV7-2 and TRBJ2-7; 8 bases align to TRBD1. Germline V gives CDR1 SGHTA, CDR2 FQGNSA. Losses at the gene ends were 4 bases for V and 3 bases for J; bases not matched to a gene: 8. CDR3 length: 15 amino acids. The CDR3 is CASSSVRGPNYEQYF. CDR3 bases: TGTGCCAGCAGCTCCGTCAGGGGGCCGAACTACGAGCAGTACTTC.

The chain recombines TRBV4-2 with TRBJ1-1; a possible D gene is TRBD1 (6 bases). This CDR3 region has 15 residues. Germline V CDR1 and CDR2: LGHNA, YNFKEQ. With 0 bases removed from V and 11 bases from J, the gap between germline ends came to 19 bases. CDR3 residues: CASSQELRTGTTAFF. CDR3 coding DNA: TGTGCCAGCAGCCAAGAATTGCGGACCGGGACAACTGCTTTCTTT.

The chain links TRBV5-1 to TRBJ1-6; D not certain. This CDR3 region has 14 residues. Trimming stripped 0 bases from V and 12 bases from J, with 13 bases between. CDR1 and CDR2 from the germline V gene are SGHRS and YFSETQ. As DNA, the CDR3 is TGCGCCAGCAGCTTGGCCGGAGGCCGGGAACCCCTCCACTTT. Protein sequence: CASSLAGGREPLHF.

The CDR3 region has the DNA TGTGCCAGCAGCTTGCGTGGGGGATTGAGCGACGAGCAGTACTTC. It specifies CASSLRGGLSDEQYF. The V call is TRBV5-6, the J call TRBJ2-7, with D possibly being TRBD1 or TRBD2 (5 bases each). V lost 1 base, J lost 5 bases, and 16 bases lay in between. The CDR3 length is 15 residues. Germline V gene data show CDR1 as SGHDT and CDR2 as YYEEEE.

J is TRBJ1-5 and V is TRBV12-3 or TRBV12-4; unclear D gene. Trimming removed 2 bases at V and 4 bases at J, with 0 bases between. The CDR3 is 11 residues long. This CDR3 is CASSLNQPQHF. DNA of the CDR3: TGTGCCAGCAGTTTAAATCAGCCCCAGCATTTT.

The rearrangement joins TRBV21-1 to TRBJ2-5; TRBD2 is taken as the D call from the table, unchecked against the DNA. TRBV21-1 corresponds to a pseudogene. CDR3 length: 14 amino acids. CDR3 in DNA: TGTGCCAGTCGAATTTTACTTAACCAAGAGACCCAGTACTTC. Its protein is CASRILLNQETQYF.

CDR3 coding DNA: TGTGCCAGCAGTTACCCCACGAGGGAAGTTCAGTACTTC. It translates to CASSYPTREVQYF. This chain joins TRBV6-2 or TRBV6-3 and TRBJ2-4; maybe TRBD2 (5 bases). Germline-derived CDR1 and CDR2 are MNHEY and SVGEGT. The CDR3 is 13 residues long. Between the trimmed V and J ends, which lost 2 bases and 11 bases, there was a span of 13 bases.

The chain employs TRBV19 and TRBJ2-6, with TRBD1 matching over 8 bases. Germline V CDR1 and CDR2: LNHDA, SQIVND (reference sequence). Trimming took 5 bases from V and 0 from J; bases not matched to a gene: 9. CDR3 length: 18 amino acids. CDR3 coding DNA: TGTGCCAGTAGTGTCCAGGGGGCCCCCAGCTCTGGGGCCAACGTCCTGACTTTC. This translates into CASSVQGAPSSGANVLTF.

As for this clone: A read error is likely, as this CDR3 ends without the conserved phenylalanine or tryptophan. CDR3 nucleotide sequence: TGTGCCAGCAGCGAGGGGGGGGCGGCACCCCTCCACCTT. This encodes CASSEGGAAPLHL. The rearrangement uses TRBV9 and TRBJ1-6; D might be TRBD1 (6 bases). The CDR3 extends over 13 amino acids. CDR1 and CDR2 from the germline V gene are SGDLS and YYNGEE. Trimming took off 3 bases at V and 11 bases at J, with 12 bases between the two ends.

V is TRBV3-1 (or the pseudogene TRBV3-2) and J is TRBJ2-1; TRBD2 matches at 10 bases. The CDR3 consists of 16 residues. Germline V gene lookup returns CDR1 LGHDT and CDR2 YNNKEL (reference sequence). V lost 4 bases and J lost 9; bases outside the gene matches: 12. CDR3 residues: CASSPRASGSAGEQFF. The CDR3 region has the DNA TGTGCCAGCAGCCCTCGCGCTAGCGGGAGTGCGGGTGAGCAGTTCTTC.

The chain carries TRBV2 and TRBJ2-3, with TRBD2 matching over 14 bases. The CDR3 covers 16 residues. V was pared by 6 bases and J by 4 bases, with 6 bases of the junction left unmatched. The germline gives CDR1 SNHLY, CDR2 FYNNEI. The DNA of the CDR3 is TGTGCCAGCAGCTGGGGACTAGCGGGAGCTTCAGATACGCAGTATTTT. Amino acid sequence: CASSWGLAGASDTQYF. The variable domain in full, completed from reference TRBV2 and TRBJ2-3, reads EPEVTQTPSHQVTQMGQEVILRCVPISNHLYFYWYRQILGQKVEFLVSFYNNEISEKSEIFDDQFSVERPDGSNFTLKIRSTKLEDSAMYFCASSWGLAGASDTQYFGPGTRLTVL.

The CDR3 sequence is CAIYRDSYEQYF. In DNA form, the CDR3 reads TGTGCCATATACCGGGACTCTTACGAGCAGTACTTC. The rearrangement links TRBV7-6 to TRBJ2-7, with TRBD2 as a possible D gene (6 bases). Germline lookup yields CDR1 SGHVS and CDR2 FNYEAQ. Deletions cut 10 bases from V and 4 bases from J, with 14 bases between. The CDR3 has 12 residues.

CDR3: CASSGRVGTDTQYF. The CDR3 bases are TGTGCCAGTAGCGGGAGGGTAGGAACAGATACGCAGTATTTT. The V call is TRBV19, the J call TRBJ2-3, with 8 bases lining up with TRBD2. The V segment lost 6 bases and the J segment 3 bases; nucleotides outside the gene matches: 5. Germline V lookup: CDR1 LNHDA, CDR2 SQIVND (reference sequence). The CDR3 is 14 residues long.

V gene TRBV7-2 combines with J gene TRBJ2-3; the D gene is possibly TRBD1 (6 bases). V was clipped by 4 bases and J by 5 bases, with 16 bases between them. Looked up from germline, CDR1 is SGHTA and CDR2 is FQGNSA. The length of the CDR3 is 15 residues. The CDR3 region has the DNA TGTGCCAGCAGCTCGACCATGTTACAGGGAGATACGCAGTATTTT. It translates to CASSSTMLQGDTQYF.

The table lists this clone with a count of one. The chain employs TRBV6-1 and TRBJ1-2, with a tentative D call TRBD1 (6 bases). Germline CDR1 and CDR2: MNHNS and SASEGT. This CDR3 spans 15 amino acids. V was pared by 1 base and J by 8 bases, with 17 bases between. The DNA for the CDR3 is TGTGCCAGCAGTGAAGAGGGCCGGGGGCGGAGCGGCTACACCTTC. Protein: CASSEEGRGRSGYTF.

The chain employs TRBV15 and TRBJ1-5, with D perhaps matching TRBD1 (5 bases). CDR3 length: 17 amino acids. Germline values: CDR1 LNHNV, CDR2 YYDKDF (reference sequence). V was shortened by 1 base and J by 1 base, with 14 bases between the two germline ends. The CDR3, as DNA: TGTGCCACCAGCAGAGCATACGGGACGGACAGCAATCAGCCCCAGCATTTT. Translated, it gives CATSRAYGTDSNQPQHF.

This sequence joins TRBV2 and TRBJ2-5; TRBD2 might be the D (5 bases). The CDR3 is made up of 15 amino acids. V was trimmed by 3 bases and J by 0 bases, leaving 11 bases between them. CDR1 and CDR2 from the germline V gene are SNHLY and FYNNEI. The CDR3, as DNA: TGTGCCAGCAGTGATCCGGGAAAGTACCAAGAGACCCAGTACTTC. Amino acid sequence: CASSDPGKYQETQYF. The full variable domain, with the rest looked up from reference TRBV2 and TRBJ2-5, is EPEVTQTPSHQVTQMGQEVILRCVPISNHLYFYWYRQILGQKVEFLVSFYNNEISEKSEIFDDQFSVERPDGSNFTLKIRSTKLEDSAMYFCASSDPGKYQETQYFGPGTRLLVL.

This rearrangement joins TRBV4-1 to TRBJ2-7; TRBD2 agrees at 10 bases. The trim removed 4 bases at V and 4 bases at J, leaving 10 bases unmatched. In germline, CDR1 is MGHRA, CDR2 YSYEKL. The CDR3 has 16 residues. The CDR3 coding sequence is TGCGCCAGCAGCCCTTGGAGATCTAGCGGGAGTTACGAGCAGTACTTC. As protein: CASSPWRSSGSYEQYF.